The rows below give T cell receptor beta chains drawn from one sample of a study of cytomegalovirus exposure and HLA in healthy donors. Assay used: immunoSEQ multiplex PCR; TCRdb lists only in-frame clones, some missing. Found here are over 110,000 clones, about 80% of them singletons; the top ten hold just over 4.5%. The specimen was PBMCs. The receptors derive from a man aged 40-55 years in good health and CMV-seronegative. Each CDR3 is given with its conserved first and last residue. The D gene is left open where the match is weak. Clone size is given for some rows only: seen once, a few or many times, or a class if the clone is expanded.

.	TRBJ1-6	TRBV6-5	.	TGTGCCAGCAGTCCATACAGGGAACATTCACCCCTCCACTTT	CASSPYREHSPLHF
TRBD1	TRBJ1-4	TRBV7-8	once	TGTGCCAGCAGCCTTATTCCAAATCGACAGGGGATGTTTGAAAAACTGTTTTTT	CASSLIPNRQGMFEKLFF
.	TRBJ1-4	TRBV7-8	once	TGTGCCAGCAGCTATTATTCCAGGGCGCCTAATGAAAAACTGTTTTTT	CASSYYSRAPNEKLFF
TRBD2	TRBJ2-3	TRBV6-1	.	TGTGCCAGCAGTGCGCTAGCGGGGGGGTTAACAGATACGCAGTATTTT	CASSALAGGLTDTQYF
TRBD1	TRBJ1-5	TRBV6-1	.	TGTGCCAGCAGTGACGACAGGGGGCAGGGTCAGCCCCAGCATTTT	CASSDDRGQGQPQHF
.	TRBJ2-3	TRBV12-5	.	TGTGCTAGTGGCCCCCGGGGGCGGGGGTTTAGCACAGATACGCAGTATTTT	CASGPRGRGFSTDTQYF
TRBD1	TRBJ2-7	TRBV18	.	TGTGCCAGCTCACCAACGACAGGGGTGGGGTACGAGCAGTACTTC	CASSPTTGVGYEQYF
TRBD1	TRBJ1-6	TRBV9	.	TGTGCCAGCAGCCCTCCGGGACAGGCCAATTCACCCCTCCACTTT	CASSPPGQANSPLHF
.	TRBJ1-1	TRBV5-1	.	TGCGCCAGCAGCTTGACTGTGCCGATGAACACTGAAGCTTTCTTT	CASSLTVPMNTEAFF
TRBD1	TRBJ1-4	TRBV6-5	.	TGTGCCAGCAGTCGCCCAGGGGGCACGAATGAAAAACTGTTTTTT	CASSRPGGTNEKLFF